Sequencing of this T cell receptor beta chain was carried out in a study of blood T cell repertoires in COVID-19. Per the study methods: Estimation of nucleated cell counts was performed using reference gene primer amplification. Profiled with immunoSEQ multiplex PCR; TCRdb holds only in-frame clones, not every one. That table is the source of V, J and clone size, and D and trimming were worked out from the DNA. In the table there are 250,000 to 350,000 clones, nearly 90% of which are singletons. V was pared by 4 bases and J by 1 base, with 2 bases of the junction left unmatched. The CDR3 consists of 14 residues. Germline loops: CDR1 SGHRS, CDR2 YFSETQ.

This chain connects TRBV5-1 to TRBJ1-1, with 9 bases that match TRBD1. This clonotype was obtained from a woman aged 25 to 39 who had recovered from COVID-19. Specimen: PBMCs or T cells enriched from blood (not recorded which). The CDR3 here is CASSDRGTNTEAFF. The CDR3 DNA follows: TGCGCCAGCAGCGACAGGGGGACGAACACTGAAGCTTTCTTT.